The clone carrying this TCR beta chain was counted at least ten times. The antigen is not known. The data belong to a study of T-cell memory formation after mild COVID-19. Study background: TCR clustering was largely donor specific. Findings of the study overall: Later expanders leaned CD4+, whereas day 15 to 85 contracting clones were balanced CD4/CD8. Confirmation of SARS-CoV-2 specificity was lacking for second-wave clones peaking day 37.

One entry per CDR3 protein, called by TCRdb with MiXCR from the 5' RACE reads. The sample includes about 440,000 distinct CDR3 sequences, around 20% seen only once; the top ten take approximately 8.4%. CDR3 length: 15 amino acids. Germline V gene lookup returns CDR1 SGHVS and CDR2 FQNEAQ. V trimming: 5 bases; J trimming: 4 bases; junction bases outside the gene matches: 4. This receptor was identified in an adult woman who had mild COVID-19 (a few samples of this study predate the infection). Cell type and time point are not known. The specimen was PBMCs or a T cell subset sorted from them (not recorded which). The chain joins TRBV7-8 to TRBJ2-1; 11 nucleotides line up with TRBD2. CDR3 residues: CASSPLAGGYNEQFF. CDR3 in DNA: TGTGCCAGCAGCCCTTTAGCGGGGGGGTACAATGAGCAGTTCTTC. The full variable domain, rest sourced from reference TRBV7-8 and TRBJ2-1, is GAGVSQSPRYKVAKRGQDVALRCDPISGHVSLFWYQQALGQGPEFLTYFQNEAQLDKSGLPSDRFFAERPEGSVSTLKIQRTQQEDSAVYLCASSPLAGGYNEQFFGPGTRLTVL.